Presented here are 20 T cell receptor beta chains from one specimen sequenced in a study of cytomegalovirus exposure and HLA in healthy donors. PCR amplification relied on 60 Vbeta primers (plus 13 Jbeta primers). The data were produced by immunoSEQ multiplex PCR, yet TCRdb's version contains in-frame clones alone and is incomplete. The repertoire holds around 130,000 clones, with 81% as singletons. Sequenced material: PBMCs. The receptors originated from a woman aged 35 to 49 in good health and CMV-seronegative.

The chain joins TRBV6-6 to TRBJ2-7; D gene uncertain. This CDR3 is 13 amino acids long. Deletions cut 4 bases from V and 2 bases from J, with 9 bases between. The germline V gene encodes CDR1 MNHNY and CDR2 SVGAGI (reference sequence). In nucleotides, the CDR3 is TGTGCCAGCAGTTCCGGGTCTACCTACGAGCAGTACTTC. Residues: CASSSGSTYEQYF.

The rearrangement links TRBV7-2 to TRBJ2-3; D remains unclear. Per germline, CDR1 SGHTA and CDR2 FQGNSA. The germline V and J ends were trimmed by 4 bases and 2 bases, with 19 bases remaining between them. CDR3 length: 17 amino acids. CDR3 in DNA: TGTGCCAGCAGCTCTAGTACGCAGACCGCCTTCACAGATACGCAGTATTTT. Its translation: CASSSSTQTAFTDTQYF. The whole variable domain, remainder taken from reference TRBV7-2 and TRBJ2-3, is GAGVSQSPSNKVTEKGKDVELRCDPISGHTALYWYRQSLGQGLEFLIYFQGNSAPDKSGLPSDRFSAERTGGSVSTLTIQRTQQEDSAVYLCASSSSTQTAFTDTQYFGPGTRLTVL.

This clone was observed once. The genes are TRBV10-3 and TRBJ1-2; weak D call: TRBD1 (6 bases). Per the germline V gene, CDR1 is ENHRY and CDR2 is SYGVKD. CDR3 length equals 17 residues. V gave up 0 bases and J gave up 3 bases, with 17 bases separating them. The CDR3 DNA sequence: TGTGCCATCAGTGAGTCGGTGTTAGGTACAGGGCACTATGGCTACACCTTC. Translating gives CAISESVLGTGHYGYTF.

The chain joins TRBV2 to TRBJ1-2; no clear D. The CDR3 runs to 12 residues. Germline loops: CDR1 SNHLY, CDR2 FYNNEI. Trimming left V 8 bases short and J 8 bases short, with 15 bases between. The CDR3 sequence is CASSLAEAGYTF. The CDR3, as DNA: TGTGCCAGCTCGCTTGCGGAGGCGGGCTACACCTTC.

The chain combines TRBV6-5 with TRBJ2-1; 11 bases are a match to TRBD2. Germline assignment: CDR1 MNHEY and CDR2 SVGAGI. The CDR3 has 15 amino acids. V trimming: 5 bases; J trimming: 8 bases; junction bases outside the gene matches: 8. The CDR3 sequence: CASSALAGGPYEQFF. As DNA, the CDR3 is TGTGCCAGCAGTGCCTTAGCGGGGGGGCCCTATGAGCAGTTCTTC.

The CDR3 DNA sequence: TGTGCCAGCAGCTTAGTAGCGGGAGCCGCCTACGAGCAGTACTTC. Translation gives CASSLVAGAAYEQYF. V usage is TRBV5-4 and J usage is TRBJ2-7; 9 bases match TRBD2. Germline V gene lookup returns CDR1 SGHNT and CDR2 YYREEE (reference sequence). The CDR3 loop spans 15 amino acids. V was pared by 2 bases and J by 2 bases, with 5 bases of the junction left unmatched.

This clone occurred once. J is TRBJ2-3 and V is TRBV5-4; weak D call: TRBD1 (6 bases). This CDR3 region has 15 residues. CDR1 and CDR2 from the germline V gene are SGHNT and YYREEE (reference sequence). V lost 0 bases and J 2 bases, leaving 10 bases between the germline ends. The chain's CDR3 is CASSLEGGYTDTQYF. The DNA of the CDR3 is TGTGCCAGCAGCTTGGAAGGGGGATACACAGATACGCAGTATTTT.

This sequence joins TRBV5-1 and TRBJ1-1; D is possibly TRBD1 (5 bases). The CDR3 spans 14 residues. V lost 0 bases to trimming and J lost 11 bases, with 17 bases between them. CDR1 SGHRS and CDR2 YFSETQ come from the germline V gene. For the CDR3, the DNA is TGCGCCAGCAGCTTGGGACAGCCCGGTTCGTTGGCTTTCTTT. It is translated as CASSLGQPGSLAFF.

The CDR3 spells CASSMKEGYFVFF. CDR3 nucleotide sequence: TGTGCCAGTAGTATGAAGGAGGGTTACTTCGTTTTTTTT. This sequence joins TRBV19 and TRBJ1-4, with D unresolved. Deletions cut 3 bases from V and 17 bases from J, with 19 bases between. This CDR3 comprises 13 residues. Germline V gene sequence: CDR1 LNHDA, CDR2 SQIVND (reference sequence).

CDR3 sequence reads: CASSVGRDYGYTF. DNA of the CDR3: TGTGCCAGCAGTGTCGGGAGGGACTATGGCTACACCTTC. The chain carries TRBV2 and TRBJ1-2, with D hard to call. The CDR3 spans 13 residues. V lost 4 bases, J lost 3 bases, and 9 bases lay in between. CDR1 and CDR2 from the germline V gene are SNHLY and FYNNEI. Full variable domain (rest looked up from reference TRBV2 and TRBJ1-2): EPEVTQTPSHQVTQMGQEVILRCVPISNHLYFYWYRQILGQKVEFLVSFYNNEISEKSEIFDDQFSVERPDGSNFTLKIRSTKLEDSAMYFCASSVGRDYGYTFGSGTRLTVV.

J is TRBJ2-1 and V is TRBV29-1; 9 bases agree with TRBD1. The germline CDR1 and CDR2 sequences are SQVTM and ANQGSEA. Trimming took 7 bases from V and 9 from J; bases not matched to a gene: 7. The CDR3 totals 12 residues. The CDR3 here is CSAGTGRGEQFF. The CDR3 DNA follows: TGCAGCGCCGGGACAGGGAGGGGTGAGCAGTTCTTC.

The chain is built from TRBV19 and TRBJ1-5; 7 positions match TRBD1. The V and J ends lost 5 bases and 6 bases, in that order; junction bases with no gene match: 10. Germline V gene sequence: CDR1 LNHDA, CDR2 SQIVND (reference sequence). The CDR3 is made up of 15 amino acids. This chain's CDR3 is CASSPHDKGAQPQHF. The CDR3 nucleotides are TGTGCCAGTAGTCCCCATGATAAGGGGGCTCAGCCCCAGCATTTT.

The chain has TRBV11-2 and TRBJ2-7; the match to TRBD1 covers 9 bases. CDR3 length equals 14 residues. J lost 3 bases, V lost 3 bases, and 3 bases had no gene match. Germline-derived CDR1 and CDR2 are SGHAT and FQNNGV. This CDR3 reads CASSLWTGDYEQYF. Written as DNA, the CDR3 is TGTGCCAGCAGCTTGTGGACAGGGGACTACGAGCAGTACTTC. The whole variable domain, filled in from reference TRBV11-2 and TRBJ2-7, reads EAGVAQSPRYKIIEKRQSVAFWCNPISGHATLYWYQQILGQGPKLLIQFQNNGVVDDSQLPKDRFSAERLKGVDSTLKIQPAKLEDSAVYLCASSLWTGDYEQYFGPGTRLTVT.

The chain carries TRBV7-8 and TRBJ1-1; 7 nucleotides match TRBD1. The V gene end was trimmed by 5 bases and the J gene end by 5 bases; junction bases not matched to a gene: 20. The CDR3 length is 18 residues. The germline gives CDR1 SGHVS, CDR2 FQNEAQ. In DNA, the CDR3 is TGTGCCAGCAGCCTATTCTCCGTGACAGGGAATAGGTGGACTGAAGCTTTCTTT. This encodes CASSLFSVTGNRWTEAFF.

This clone was observed a single time. This chain links TRBV18 with TRBJ2-2; maybe TRBD1 (6 bases). CDR1 is KGHSH, CDR2 LQKENI, per germline. This CDR3 spans 14 amino acids. V lost 7 bases and J 2 bases, leaving 11 bases between the germline ends. The CDR3 loop reads CASCRDKNTGELFF. Written as DNA, the CDR3 is TGTGCCAGCTGCCGGGACAAAAACACCGGGGAGCTGTTTTTT. The full variable domain, rest sourced from reference TRBV18 and TRBJ2-2, is NAGVMQNPRHLVRRRGQEARLRCSPMKGHSHVYWYRQLPEEGLKFMVYLQKENIIDESGMPKERFSAEFPKEGPSILRIQQVVRGDSAAYFCASCRDKNTGELFFGEGSRLTVL.

This CDR3 reads CASSMGAGGGSYEQYF. The CDR3, as DNA: TGTGCCAGCTCCATGGGAGCGGGAGGGGGCTCCTACGAGCAGTACTTC. This chain uses TRBV18 with TRBJ2-7; 10 nucleotides align to TRBD2. This CDR3 has 16 amino acids. V shed 6 bases and J 0 bases; nucleotides not matched to a gene: 8. Germline V gives CDR1 KGHSH, CDR2 LQKENI.

This clone has only a few counts. This rearrangement joins TRBV5-8 to TRBJ2-1; a possible D gene is TRBD2 (6 bases). V was pared by 10 bases and J by 6 bases, with 14 bases between. This CDR3 contains 12 residues. The germline V gene has CDR1 SGHTS and CDR2 YDEGEE. DNA for the CDR3: TGTGCCTCCCGACGGGGGACCAATGAGCAGTTCTTC. Translation: CASRRGTNEQFF.

The V call is TRBV6-1, the J call TRBJ1-1; TRBD1 is a possible D gene (6 bases). The CDR3 covers 14 residues. The germline CDR1 and CDR2 sequences are MNHNS and SASEGT. V lost 9 bases, J lost 1 base, and 15 bases lay in between. The CDR3 is CASLQGPGNTEAFF. The CDR3 DNA sequence: TGTGCCAGTCTCCAGGGGCCGGGGAACACTGAAGCTTTCTTT.

The chain carries TRBV5-1 and TRBJ2-5, with TRBD1 as a possible D gene (6 bases). This CDR3 has 17 residues. Germline V gene lookup returns CDR1 SGHRS and CDR2 YFSETQ. V was pared by 0 bases and J by 1 base, with 16 bases between. The DNA of the CDR3 is TGCGCCAGCAGCTTGGAAACAGGGTTCATTGGCCAAGAGACCCAGTACTTC. Protein: CASSLETGFIGQETQYF.

This clone was observed a single time. The J gene is TRBJ2-2, the V gene TRBV4-1; D ambiguous. The V end was cut by 2 bases, the J end by 6 bases, with 7 bases between. Germline-derived CDR1 and CDR2 are MGHRA and YSYEKL. CDR3 length: 13 amino acids. The DNA of the CDR3 is TGCGCCAGCAGCCAACACGAGCCCGGGGAGCTGTTTTTT. It encodes CASSQHEPGELFF.